Each of the 5 T cell receptor beta chains below was sequenced from the same sample in a study of shared clonotypes between healthy human individuals. CD8 cells classed as naive were CD45RO-negative and positively selected for CCR7, excluding terminally differentiated effector memory CD45RA+ cells. TCRdb keeps only in-frame clones here, not all; method: immunoSEQ multiplex PCR. Of about 1,900,000 clones in the sample, about 95% were seen once. Input material: naive CD8+ T cells sorted from blood. The receptors shown here come from a man younger than 30 in good health.

V and J are TRBV11-2 and TRBJ2-3; no reliable D call. The CDR3 covers 14 residues. CDR1 and CDR2 from the germline V gene are SGHAT and FQNNGV. The V gene lost 4 bases and the J gene lost 0 bases, with 8 bases spanning the gap. The CDR3 sequence: CASSSKTSTDTQYF. Written as DNA, the CDR3 is TGTGCCAGCAGCTCTAAGACAAGCACAGATACGCAGTATTTT.

This chain links TRBV27 with TRBJ1-6, with D tentatively TRBD1 (5 bases). This CDR3 is built from 17 residues. Germline V gene lookup returns CDR1 MNHEY and CDR2 SMNVEV (reference sequence). Trimming shortened V by 2 bases and J by 6 bases, and 17 bases separated the two germline ends. The CDR3 is CASSLDWDRGSNSPLHF. CDR3 sequence (DNA): TGTGCCAGCAGTTTAGACTGGGACCGCGGGAGTAATTCACCCCTCCACTTT.

This clone was detected many times. The chain carries TRBV11-3 and TRBJ2-1; 14 bases are shared with TRBD2. The CDR3 is made up of 18 amino acids. V dropped 0 bases and J dropped 7; count of bases not matched to a gene: 8. Per germline, CDR1 SGHNT and CDR2 YENEEA. CDR3 protein: CASSLDAGLAGGLNEQFF. The CDR3 coding sequence is TGTGCCAGCAGCTTAGATGCCGGACTAGCGGGAGGCCTGAATGAGCAGTTCTTC.

This sequence joins TRBV7-9 and TRBJ1-1; 12 positions match TRBD1. The CDR3 is 15 residues long. V lost 3 bases and J lost 6; bases outside the gene matches: 5. Germline CDR1 is SEHNR and CDR2 is FQNEAQ (reference sequence). As DNA, the CDR3 is TGTGCCAGCAGCTTGGGACAGGGGGCTTTCGCTGAAGCTTTCTTT. Translation: CASSLGQGAFAEAFF.

About this clone itself: The same CDR3 can be traced to other DNA sequences in this sample. V usage is TRBV28 and J usage is TRBJ2-5; no definite D call. The CDR3 length is 13 residues. The germline CDR1 and CDR2 sequences are MDHEN and SYDVKM. Trimming pared 3 bases from V and 3 bases from J, leaving 8 bases between. The CDR3 nucleotides are TGTGCCAGCAGTTTTAGAGAGAAAGAGACCCAGTACTTC. This gives the protein CASSFREKETQYF.